The T cell receptor beta chain under discussion was sequenced for a study of T cells after posttransplantation cyclophosphamide. Study-wide results and caveats: Donor CD8+ memory clones often dominated recipient blood repertoires at later times. Recipient CMV seropositivity and CMV reactivation strongly tracked TRB clonality. Skin or GI-infiltrating T cells shared few TRB sequences with blood.

TCRdb's table, derived via immunoSEQ multiplex PCR, lists solely in-frame clones and lacks some. In total the sample includes under 30,000 clones, none of them seen once. Ten or more counts support this clone. Its antigen remains unknown. The sequence derives from a woman aged 55 to 70 in good health, CMV-negative, and a related stem cell transplant donor. Sequenced: PBMCs.

CDR3 coding DNA: TGTGCCAGCAGTTTTTCCGCCGCCGGTCAGCCCCAGCATTTT. This sequence encodes CASSFSAAGQPQHF. This chain connects TRBV12-3 or TRBV12-4 to TRBJ1-5; D call uncertain. The CDR3 totals 14 residues. V lost 3 bases and J lost 6, with 12 bases in between.